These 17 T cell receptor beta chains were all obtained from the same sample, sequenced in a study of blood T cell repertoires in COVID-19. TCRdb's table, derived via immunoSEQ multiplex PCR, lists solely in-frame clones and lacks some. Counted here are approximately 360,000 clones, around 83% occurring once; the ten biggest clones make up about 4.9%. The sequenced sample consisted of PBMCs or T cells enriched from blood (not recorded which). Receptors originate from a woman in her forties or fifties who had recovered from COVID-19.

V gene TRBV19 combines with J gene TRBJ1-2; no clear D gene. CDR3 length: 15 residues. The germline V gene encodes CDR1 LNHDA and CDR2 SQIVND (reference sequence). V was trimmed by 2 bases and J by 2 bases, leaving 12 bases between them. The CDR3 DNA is TGTGCCAGTAGTATAACGGGTCGATTCAACTATGGCTACACCTTC. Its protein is CASSITGRFNYGYTF.

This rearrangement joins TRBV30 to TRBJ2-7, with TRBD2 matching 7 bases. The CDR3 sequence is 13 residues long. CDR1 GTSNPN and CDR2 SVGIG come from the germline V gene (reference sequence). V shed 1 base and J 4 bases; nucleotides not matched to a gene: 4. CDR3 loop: CAWSGPGGYEQYF. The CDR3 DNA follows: TGTGCCTGGAGTGGACCCGGGGGGTACGAGCAGTACTTC.

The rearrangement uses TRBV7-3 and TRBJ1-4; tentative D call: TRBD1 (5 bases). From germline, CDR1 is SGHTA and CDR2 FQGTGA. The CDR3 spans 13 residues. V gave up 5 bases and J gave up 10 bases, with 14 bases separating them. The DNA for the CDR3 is TGTGCCAGCAGCCTCCCCCCCGGGGGAAAACTGTTTTTT. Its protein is CASSLPPGGKLFF.

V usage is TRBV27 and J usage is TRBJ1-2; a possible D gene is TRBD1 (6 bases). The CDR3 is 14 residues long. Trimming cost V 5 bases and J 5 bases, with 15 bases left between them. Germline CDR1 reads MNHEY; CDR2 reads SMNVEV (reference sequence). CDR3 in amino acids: CASSPAGAPYGYTF. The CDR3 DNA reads TGTGCCAGCAGTCCAGCAGGGGCCCCTTATGGCTACACCTTC.

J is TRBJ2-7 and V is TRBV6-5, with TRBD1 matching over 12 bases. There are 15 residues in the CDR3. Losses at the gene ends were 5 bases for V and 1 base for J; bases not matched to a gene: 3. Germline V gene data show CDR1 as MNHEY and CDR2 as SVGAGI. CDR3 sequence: CASSQGQGASYEQYF. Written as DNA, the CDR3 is TGTGCCAGCAGTCAGGGACAGGGGGCATCCTACGAGCAGTACTTC.

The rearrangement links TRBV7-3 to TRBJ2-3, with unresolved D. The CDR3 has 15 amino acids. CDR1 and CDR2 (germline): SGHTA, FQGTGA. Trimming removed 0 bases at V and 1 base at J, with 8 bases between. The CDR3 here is CASSLTLGGTDTQYF. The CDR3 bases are TGTGCCAGCAGCTTAACGTTGGGCGGCACAGATACGCAGTATTTT.

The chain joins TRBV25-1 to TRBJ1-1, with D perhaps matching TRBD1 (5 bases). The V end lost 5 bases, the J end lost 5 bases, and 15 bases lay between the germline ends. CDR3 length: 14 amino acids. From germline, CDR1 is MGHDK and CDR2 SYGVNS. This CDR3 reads CASSPLAGGTEAFF. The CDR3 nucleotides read TGTGCCAGCAGTCCCCTGGCGGGGGGAACTGAAGCTTTCTTT.

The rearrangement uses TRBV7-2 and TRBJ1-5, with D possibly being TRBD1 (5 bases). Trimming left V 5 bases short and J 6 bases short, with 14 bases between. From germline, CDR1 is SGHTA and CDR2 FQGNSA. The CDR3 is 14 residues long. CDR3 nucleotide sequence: TGTGCCAGCAGCCAGGGCGGGGCGGGTCAGCCCCAGCATTTT. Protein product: CASSQGGAGQPQHF.

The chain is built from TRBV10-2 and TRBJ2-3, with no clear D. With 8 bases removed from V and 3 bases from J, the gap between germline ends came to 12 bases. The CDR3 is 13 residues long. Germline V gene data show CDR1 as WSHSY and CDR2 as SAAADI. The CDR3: CASHLTGTDTQYF. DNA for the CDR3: TGCGCCAGCCATTTGACCGGGACAGATACGCAGTATTTT.

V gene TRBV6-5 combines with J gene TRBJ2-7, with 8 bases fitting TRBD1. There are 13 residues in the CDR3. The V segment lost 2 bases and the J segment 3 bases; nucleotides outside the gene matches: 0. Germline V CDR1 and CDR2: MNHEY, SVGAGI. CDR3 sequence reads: CASSYGTGYEQYF. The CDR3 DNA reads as TGTGCCAGCAGTTACGGGACAGGCTACGAGCAGTACTTC.

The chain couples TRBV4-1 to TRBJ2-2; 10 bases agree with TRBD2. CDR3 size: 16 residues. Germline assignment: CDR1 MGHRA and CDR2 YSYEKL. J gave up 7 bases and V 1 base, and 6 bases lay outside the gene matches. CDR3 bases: TGCGCCAGCAGCCAAGTCCTAGCGGGAGCGGTCGGGGAGCTGTTTTTT. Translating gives CASSQVLAGAVGELFF.

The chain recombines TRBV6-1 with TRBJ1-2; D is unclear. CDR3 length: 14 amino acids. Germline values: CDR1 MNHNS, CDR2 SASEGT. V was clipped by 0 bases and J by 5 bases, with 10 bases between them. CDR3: CASSEAGLRYGYTF. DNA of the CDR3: TGTGCCAGCAGTGAAGCGGGTCTGCGGTATGGCTACACCTTC.

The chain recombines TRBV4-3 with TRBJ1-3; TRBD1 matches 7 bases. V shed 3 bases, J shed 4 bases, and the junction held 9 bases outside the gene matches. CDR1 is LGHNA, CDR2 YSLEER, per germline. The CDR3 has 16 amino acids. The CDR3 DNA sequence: TGCGCCAGCAGCCACACGGGACAGCTCTCCGGAAACACCATATATTTT. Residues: CASSHTGQLSGNTIYF.

The CDR3 spells CASSLEGALRETQYF. In DNA form, the CDR3 reads TGTGCCAGCAGCTTGGAAGGCGCGCTGAGGGAGACCCAGTACTTC. This sequence joins TRBV5-4 and TRBJ2-5; the D is unclear. Deletions cut 0 bases from V and 5 bases from J, with 14 bases between. CDR3 length equals 15 residues. Germline assignment: CDR1 SGHNT and CDR2 YYREEE (reference sequence).

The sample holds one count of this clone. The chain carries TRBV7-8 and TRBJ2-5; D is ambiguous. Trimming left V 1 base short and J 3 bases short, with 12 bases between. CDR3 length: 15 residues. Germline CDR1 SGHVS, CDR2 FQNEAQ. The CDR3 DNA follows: TGTGCCAGCAGCTTAGTGCTTGGCAAGAAAGAGACCCAGTACTTC. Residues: CASSLVLGKKETQYF.

CDR3 DNA sequence: TGTGCCAGCAGTGAGCTCTTGAGACTAGCGCTTACCAACGAGCAGTACTTC. The encoded protein is CASSELLRLALTNEQYF. The J gene is TRBJ2-7, the V gene TRBV6-4; TRBD2 aligns across 8 bases. Trimming took 3 bases from V and 5 from J; bases not matched to a gene: 15. This CDR3 comprises 17 residues. Germline V gives CDR1 MRHNA, CDR2 SNTAGT.

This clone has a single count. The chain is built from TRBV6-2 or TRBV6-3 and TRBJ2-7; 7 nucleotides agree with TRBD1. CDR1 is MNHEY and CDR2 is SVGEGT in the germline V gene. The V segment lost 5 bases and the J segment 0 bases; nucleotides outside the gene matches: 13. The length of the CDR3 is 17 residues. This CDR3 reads CASSQLTGTELSYEQYF. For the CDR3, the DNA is TGTGCCAGCAGTCAACTCACAGGGACAGAACTCTCCTACGAGCAGTACTTC.